This T cell receptor beta chain was documented in a study of cytomegalovirus exposure and HLA in healthy donors. CDR1 and CDR2 from the germline V gene are SGHTA and FQGNSA. The CDR3 spans 14 residues. With 60 Vbeta and 13 Jbeta primers, the PCR was carried out. Some clones are missing from TCRdb's copy, which holds only in-frame ones; the method was immunoSEQ multiplex PCR. The sample contains fewer than 110,000 clones, around 76% of which appear only once. About this clone: Its specificity is unknown.

Study results and caveats: According to reports, the classifier identified cytomegalovirus status with high specificity and sensitivity.

The chain has TRBV7-2 and TRBJ2-3, with 7 nucleotides matching TRBD2. Material for sequencing was PBMCs. The TCR comes from a man aged 25 to 45 in good health and CMV-seropositive. CDR3 region: CAARASGSTDTQYF. CDR3 DNA sequence: TGTGCAGCGAGGGCTAGCGGTAGCACAGATACGCAGTATTTT.